This T cell receptor (beta chain) was recorded in a study of preoperative IRX-2 immunotherapy in early breast cancer. Trimming took 0 bases from V and 5 from J, leaving 8 bases between them. The germline V gene has CDR1 SGHRS and CDR2 YFSETQ. The CDR3 consists of 14 residues. Some clones are missing from TCRdb's copy, which holds only in-frame ones; the method was immunoSEQ multiplex PCR. The table shows 40,000 to 45,000 clones, with around 77% occurring only once. Documented treatment: preoperative locoregional IRX-2 cytokine immunotherapy. Preoperative locoregional IRX-2 cytokine immunotherapy was tested in the phase Ib source study.

The sample was tumor tissue, taken after IRX-2 immunotherapy. This clonotype was sampled from a human donor with breast cancer. The gene calls are TRBV5-1 and TRBJ1-4; D is ambiguous. The CDR3 DNA is TGCGCCAGCAGCTTGGCACGGATGAATGAAAAACTGTTTTTT. This gives the protein CASSLARMNEKLFF.